Each of the 9 T cell receptor beta chains below was sequenced from the same sample in a study of cytomegalovirus exposure and HLA in healthy donors. A multiplex PCR was run with 60 Vbeta primers and 13 Jbeta primers. Repertoires were generated with immunoSEQ multiplex PCR, while TCRdb's copy carries only in-frame clones and drops some. The sample consists of about 150,000 clones, more than 60% of them appearing once. Sample: PBMCs. Receptors originate from a woman in her thirties or forties in good health and CMV-seronegative.

The chain carries TRBV11-2 and TRBJ2-3; TRBD2 is a possible D gene (6 bases). V dropped 1 base and J dropped 0 bases, with 11 bases sitting between them. The CDR3 is 16 residues long. Per the germline V gene, CDR1 is SGHAT and CDR2 is FQNNGV. The DNA for the CDR3 is TGTGCCAGCAGCTTAGTTGGCGGGGCTAGCACAGATACGCAGTATTTT. Its translation: CASSLVGGASTDTQYF.

The genes are TRBV2 and TRBJ2-4; D ambiguous. The CDR3 has 17 residues. Germline V CDR1 and CDR2: SNHLY, FYNNEI. The V end lost 0 bases, the J end lost 2 bases, and 14 bases lay between the germline ends. CDR3 sequence reads: CASSEALQDESKNIQYF. CDR3 in DNA: TGTGCCAGCAGTGAAGCGCTTCAGGATGAATCCAAAAACATTCAGTACTTC.

This clone was counted a single time. The chain combines TRBV4-2 with TRBJ1-2; TRBD1 agrees at 7 bases. Trimming at V came to 0 bases and at J to 5 bases, leaving 6 bases not matched to a gene. Germline V gene data show CDR1 as LGHNA and CDR2 as YNFKEQ. The CDR3 covers 15 residues. The CDR3 sequence is CASSQEEGARYGYTF. The CDR3 DNA follows: TGTGCCAGCAGCCAAGAAGAGGGGGCTCGTTATGGCTACACCTTC.

V and J are TRBV7-8 and TRBJ2-5; TRBD2 is a possible D gene (6 bases). The closer fit of TRBJ2-7 to the DNA end suggests the J call may be wrong. Per germline, CDR1 SGHVS and CDR2 FQNEAQ. The CDR3 runs to 13 residues. CDR3 bases: TGTGCCAGCGCCTACACGGCGGGGCGCGAGCAGTACTTC. Translation: CASAYTAGREQYF.

This chain uses TRBV28 with TRBJ1-2; a possible D gene is TRBD1 (5 bases). V lost 4 bases to trimming and J lost 8 bases, with 17 bases between them. Germline CDR1 MDHEN, CDR2 SYDVKM. CDR3 length: 14 residues. The CDR3, as DNA: TGTGCCAGCAGTTCGCCTCGGGGGGGTGGAGGCTACACCTTC. Amino acids: CASSSPRGGGGYTF.

In DNA form, the CDR3 reads TGCGCCAGCAGCTCGTTAGCGGGAGGGTACGAGCAGTACTTC. Translation: CASSSLAGGYEQYF. The chain employs TRBV5-1 and TRBJ2-7; 11 positions agree with TRBD2. The V segment lost 3 bases and the J segment 4 bases; nucleotides outside the gene matches: 3. Germline-derived CDR1 and CDR2 are SGHRS and YFSETQ. CDR3 length: 14 residues.

This clone was counted a few times. The chain uses TRBV7-2 and TRBJ2-3; D unclear. V shed 5 bases and J shed 2 bases, with 8 bases lying between them. Germline loops: CDR1 SGHTA, CDR2 FQGNSA. This CDR3 spans 13 amino acids. CDR3: CASSPYYTDTQYF. CDR3 nucleotide sequence: TGTGCCAGCAGCCCCTACTACACAGATACGCAGTATTTT.

The J gene is TRBJ2-7, the V gene TRBV27, with 7 bases lining up with TRBD1. Looked up from germline, CDR1 is MNHEY and CDR2 is SMNVEV (reference sequence). The V gene end was trimmed by 6 bases and the J gene end by 12 bases; junction bases not matched to a gene: 11. CDR3 length equals 12 residues. CDR3 sequence: CASSLTDRALYF. The DNA of the CDR3 is TGTGCCAGCAGCCTCACAGACAGGGCCCTGTACTTC.

The genes are TRBV7-2 and TRBJ2-1; the match to TRBD2 covers 11 bases. Germline lookup yields CDR1 SGHTA and CDR2 FQGNSA. The length of the CDR3 is 19 residues. After removal of 5 bases from V and 4 bases from J, the junction contained 16 bases not matched to a gene. The CDR3 region has the DNA TGTGCCAGCAGCCAGGGGGGGGCTAGCGGGAGGTTCCCGTACAATGAGCAGTTCTTC. Its translation is CASSQGGASGRFPYNEQFF.